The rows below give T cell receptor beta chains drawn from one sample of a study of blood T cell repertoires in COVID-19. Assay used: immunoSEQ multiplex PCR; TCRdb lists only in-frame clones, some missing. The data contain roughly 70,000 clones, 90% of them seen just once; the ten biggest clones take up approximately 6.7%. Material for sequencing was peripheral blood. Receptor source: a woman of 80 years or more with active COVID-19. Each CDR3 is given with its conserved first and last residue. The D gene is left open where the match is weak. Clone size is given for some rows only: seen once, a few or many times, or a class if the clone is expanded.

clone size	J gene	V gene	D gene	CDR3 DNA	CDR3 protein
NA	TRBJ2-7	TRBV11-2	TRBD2	TGTGCCAGCAGCTTAGGAGCGGGAGGGGTCTACGAGCAGTACTTC	CASSLGAGGVYEQYF
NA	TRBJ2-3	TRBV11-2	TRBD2	TGTGCCAGCAGTGGGACTAGCGGGTCCCCAGATACGCAGTATTTT	CASSGTSGSPDTQYF
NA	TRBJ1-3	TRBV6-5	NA	TGTGCCAGCAGAACAGGGAGAACTGGAAACACCATATATTTT	CASRTGRTGNTIYF
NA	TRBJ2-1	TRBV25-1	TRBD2	TGTGCCAGCAGTGCCCTGGGACTAGCGGGAACCGGTTCGTTCTTC	CASSALGLAGTGSFF
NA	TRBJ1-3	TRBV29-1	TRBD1	TGCAGCATTCAGGGGGCGCGGGACTCGGGAAACACCATATATTTT	CSIQGARDSGNTIYF
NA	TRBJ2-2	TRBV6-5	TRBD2	TGTGCCAGCAGTTACGGATCTAGCGGGAGCATCGGGGAGCTGTTTTTT	CASSYGSSGSIGELFF
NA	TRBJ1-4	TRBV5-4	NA	TGTGCCAGCAGCTTGGAATTCTCTGATGAAAAACTGTTTTTT	CASSLEFSDEKLFF
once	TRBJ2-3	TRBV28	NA	TGTGCCAGCCTAAAACCCTACCCAGATACGCAGTATTTT	CASLKPYPDTQYF
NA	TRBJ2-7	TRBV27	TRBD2	TGTGCCCTCGTGGGGCGGGAGGGAAAAAATCTCTCCACTTTTATCGGGCAGTACTTC	CALVGREGKNLSTFIGQYF
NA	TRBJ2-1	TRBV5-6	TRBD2	TGTGCCAGCAGTAGCGGGGGGTCCAATGAGCAGTTCTTC	CASSSGGSNEQFF
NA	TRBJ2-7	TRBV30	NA	TGTGCCTGGAGGGGAAGGGGGGGGTACGAGCAGTACTTC	CAWRGRGGYEQYF
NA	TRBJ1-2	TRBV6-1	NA	TGTGCCAGCAGTGAAGGGGGGGGGCTGATCTATGGCTACACCTTC	CASSEGGGLIYGYTF
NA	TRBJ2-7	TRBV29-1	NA	TGCAGTGTTTACGGAGTGGACGAGCAGTACTTC	CSVYGVDEQYF
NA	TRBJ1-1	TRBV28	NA	TGTGCCAGCAGTTTAGCGGGTTTTTCAACTGAAGCTTTCTTT	CASSLAGFSTEAFF
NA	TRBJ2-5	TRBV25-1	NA	TGTGCCAGCAGTGATAAGACAGCTCAAGAGACCCAGTACTTC	CASSDKTAQETQYF
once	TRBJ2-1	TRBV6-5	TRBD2	TGTGCCAGCAGTTACTCGTTGCTAGCGGGGGGAAAGCAGTTCTTC	CASSYSLLAGGKQFF
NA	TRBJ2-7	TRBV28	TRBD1	TGTGCCAGCAGTCTCACCAGGGACAGGGCTCACTACGAGCAGTACTTC	CASSLTRDRAHYEQYF
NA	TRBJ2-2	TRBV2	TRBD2	TGTGCCAGCAGTGAGGAAGGCGGTTTCGCGGGAGGGCCGGCCGGGGAGCTGTTTTTT	CASSEEGGFAGGPAGELFF
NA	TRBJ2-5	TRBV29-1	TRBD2	TGCAGCGCCCGACTAGCGGAGACCCAGTACTTC	CSARLAETQYF
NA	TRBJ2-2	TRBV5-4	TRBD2	TGTGCCAGCAGCAGCGGGACTTTCAACACCGGGGAGCTGTTTTTT	CASSSGTFNTGELFF
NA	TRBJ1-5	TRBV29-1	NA	TGCAGCGTTTCCCTTGGGAGGGGACAGCCCCAGCATTTT	CSVSLGRGQPQHF
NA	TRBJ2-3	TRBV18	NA	TGTGCCAGCTCACCCCCCGCCTCGGGAGATACGCAGTATTTT	CASSPPASGDTQYF
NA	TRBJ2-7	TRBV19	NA	TGTGCCAGTAGTGTCGCTCCCAGGTACGAGCAGTACTTC	CASSVAPRYEQYF
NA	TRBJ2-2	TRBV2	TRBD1	TGTGCCAGCAGTGAAGCGCGCGGGACAGGGTCAACCGGGGAGCTGTTTTTT	CASSEARGTGSTGELFF
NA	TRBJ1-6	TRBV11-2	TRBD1	TGTGCCAGCAGCTTGGGACAGATTAATTCACCCCTCCACTTT	CASSLGQINSPLHF
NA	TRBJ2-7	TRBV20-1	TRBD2	TGCAGTGCTAGTAGGGGCGGGAGGGCCCACGAGCAGTACTTC	CSASRGGRAHEQYF
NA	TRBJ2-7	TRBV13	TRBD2	TGTGCCAGCAGCCGGGGACTAGGAACCTACGAGCAGTACTTC	CASSRGLGTYEQYF
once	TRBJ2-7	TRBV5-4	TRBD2	TGTGCCAGCAGCTTGGCAAGCGGGAGGGACGAGCAGTACTTC	CASSLASGRDEQYF
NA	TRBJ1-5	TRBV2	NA	TGTGCCAGCAGTGAAGCGGCGGGTAGCAATCAGCCCCAGCATTTT	CASSEAAGSNQPQHF
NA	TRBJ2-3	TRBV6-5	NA	TGTGCCAGCAGCCGCCGGACTGCTCGTCACCAGTATTTT	CASSRRTARHQYF
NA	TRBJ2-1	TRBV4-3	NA	TGCGCCAGCAGCCAACAGGGTGTCAATGAGCAGTTCTTC	CASSQQGVNEQFF
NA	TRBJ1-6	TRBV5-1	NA	TGCGCCAGCAGCTCGGGTCAGGGCCCTAATTCACCCCTCCACTTT	CASSSGQGPNSPLHF
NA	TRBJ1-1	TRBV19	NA	TGTGCCAGTAGCCGATCAGGGGAAGCTTTCTTT	CASSRSGEAFF
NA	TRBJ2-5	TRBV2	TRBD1	TGTGCCAGCAATATAGACAGGGTACAAGAGACCCAGTACTTC	CASNIDRVQETQYF
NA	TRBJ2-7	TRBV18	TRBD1	TGTGCCAGCTCACCGGGACAGGGTATGCACGAGCAGTACTTC	CASSPGQGMHEQYF
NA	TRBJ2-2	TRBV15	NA	TGTGCCACCAGCAGAGATCCCCTACCCGGGACATCCCTCACCGGGGAGCTGTTTTTT	CATSRDPLPGTSLTGELFF
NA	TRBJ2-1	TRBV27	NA	TGTGCCAGCAGTATTAGACGGGAGTACAATGAGCAGTTCTTC	CASSIRREYNEQFF
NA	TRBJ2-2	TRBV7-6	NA	TGTGCCAGCAGCTCGACCGGGACAAAGAACACCGGGGAGCTGTTTTTT	CASSSTGTKNTGELFF
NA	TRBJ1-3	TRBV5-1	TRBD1	TGCGCCAGCAGCTTGGGTGGGACAGGGATTTACTCTGGAAACACCATATATTTT	CASSLGGTGIYSGNTIYF
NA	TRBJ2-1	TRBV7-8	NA	TGTGCCAGCAGCCTTACACCGGCCGGACTATCGATTGAGCAGTTCTTC	CASSLTPAGLSIEQFF
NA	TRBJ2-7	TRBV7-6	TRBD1	TGTGCCAGCAGCTTTCGACAGGGACCCTACGAGCAGTACTTC	CASSFRQGPYEQYF
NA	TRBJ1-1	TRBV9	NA	TGTGCCAGCAGCCCGACTCCCGCATCCAACACTGAAGCTTTCTTT	CASSPTPASNTEAFF
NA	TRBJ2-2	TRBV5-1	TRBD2	TGCGCCAGCAGCTGGAAAGCGGGAGGGCCCGACGGGGAGCTGTTTTTT	CASSWKAGGPDGELFF
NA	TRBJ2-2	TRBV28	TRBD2	TGTGCCAGCCGGGCGGGAGTCGGCACCGGGGAGCTGTTTTTT	CASRAGVGTGELFF
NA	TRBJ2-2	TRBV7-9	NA	TGTGCCAGCAGCTCCCCGAGGAGGGCCGGGGAGCTGTTTTTT	CASSSPRRAGELFF
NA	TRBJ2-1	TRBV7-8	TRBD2	TGTGCCAGCAGCAGCAGGGAGGGCTCCTACAATGAGCAGTTCTTC	CASSSREGSYNEQFF